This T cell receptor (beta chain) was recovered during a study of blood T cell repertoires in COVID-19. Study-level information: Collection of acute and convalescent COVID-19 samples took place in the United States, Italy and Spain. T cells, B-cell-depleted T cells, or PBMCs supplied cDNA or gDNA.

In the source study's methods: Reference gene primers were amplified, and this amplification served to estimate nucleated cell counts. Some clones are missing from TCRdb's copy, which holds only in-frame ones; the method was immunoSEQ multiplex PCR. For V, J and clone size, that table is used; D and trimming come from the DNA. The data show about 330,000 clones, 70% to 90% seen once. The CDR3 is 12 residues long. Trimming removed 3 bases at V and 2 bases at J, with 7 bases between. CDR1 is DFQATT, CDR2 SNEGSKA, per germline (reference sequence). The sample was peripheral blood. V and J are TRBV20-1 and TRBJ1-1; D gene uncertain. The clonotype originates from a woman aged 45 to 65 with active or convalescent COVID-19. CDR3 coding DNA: TGCAGTGCTAGTGAATCTAACACTGAAGCTTTCTTT. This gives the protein CSASESNTEAFF.